This is a list of T cell receptor beta chains from one sample in a study of blood T cell repertoires in COVID-19. Data came from immunoSEQ multiplex PCR; TCRdb stores just in-frame clones and leaves some out. This sample has some 150,000 clones, with approximately 87% found just once. The specimen was PBMCs or T cells enriched from blood (not recorded which). The source of these receptors is a woman aged 25 to 39 with acute COVID-19. The CDR3 runs from the conserved cysteine through the conserved F or W. The order of the fields is CDR3 DNA, CDR3 protein, J gene, clone size, V gene, D gene. The D gene is left open where the match is weak. A clone size is listed for some rows: how often the clone was seen (once, few, many), or a class if it is expanded.

CDR3 DNA: TGCGCCAGCAGCCAAGATCTATTGGTTAGCGAAAGCACAGATACGCAGTATTTT; CDR3 protein: CASSQDLLVSESTDTQYF; J gene: TRBJ2-3; clone size: once; V gene: TRBV4-3; D gene: -
CDR3 DNA: TGTGCCTGGAGTGTTCAACCGACAATCTATGGCTACACCTTC; CDR3 protein: CAWSVQPTIYGYTF; J gene: TRBJ1-2; clone size: -; V gene: TRBV30; D gene: -
CDR3 DNA: TGTGCCAGCAGCCCCACGGGACTAGCGGAGCACTCCTACAATGAGCAGTTCTTC; CDR3 protein: CASSPTGLAEHSYNEQFF; J gene: TRBJ2-1; clone size: -; V gene: TRBV3-1/TRBV3-2; D gene: TRBD2
CDR3 DNA: TGTGCCAGCAGGACACAGGGGACTAGCGGGAGTGGGGAGCAGTACTTC; CDR3 protein: CASRTQGTSGSGEQYF; J gene: TRBJ2-7; clone size: -; V gene: TRBV11-2; D gene: TRBD2
CDR3 DNA: TGTGCCAGCAGCGGCCTTGGGACTAGCTCGTCCTACGAGCAGTACTTC; CDR3 protein: CASSGLGTSSSYEQYF; J gene: TRBJ2-7; clone size: -; V gene: TRBV9; D gene: TRBD2
CDR3 DNA: TGTGCCAGCGCAGGGTATCAGGGGCGGAGCACAGATACGCAGTATTTT; CDR3 protein: CASAGYQGRSTDTQYF; J gene: TRBJ2-3; clone size: few; V gene: TRBV7-9; D gene: -
CDR3 DNA: TGTGCCAGCAGCCCTGGTGGGACAGGGACGGAGGGCTACACCTTC; CDR3 protein: CASSPGGTGTEGYTF; J gene: TRBJ1-2; clone size: -; V gene: TRBV5-6; D gene: TRBD1
CDR3 DNA: TGTGCCAGTACCCGGGACAGGGGGGTGAATGAGCAGTTCTTC; CDR3 protein: CASTRDRGVNEQFF; J gene: TRBJ2-1; clone size: -; V gene: TRBV5-4; D gene: TRBD1
CDR3 DNA: TGTGCCAGCAAGGTCGTAGCGGGAGTTTCCTACGAGCAGTACTTC; CDR3 protein: CASKVVAGVSYEQYF; J gene: TRBJ2-7; clone size: -; V gene: TRBV6-5; D gene: TRBD2
CDR3 DNA: TGTGCCAGTAGGGCGCGCGCGGGGACGAGCTCCTATAATTCACCCCTCCACTTT; CDR3 protein: CASRARAGTSSYNSPLHF; J gene: TRBJ1-6; clone size: -; V gene: TRBV19; D gene: -
CDR3 DNA: TGTGCCTGGAGTGCCGGACTAGCGGGAGGGCAAAATGAGCAGTTCTTC; CDR3 protein: CAWSAGLAGGQNEQFF; J gene: TRBJ2-1; clone size: -; V gene: TRBV30; D gene: TRBD2
CDR3 DNA: TGTGCCATCAGGGAGGGGGCGGGAAATGAGCAGTTCTTC; CDR3 protein: CAIREGAGNEQFF; J gene: TRBJ2-1; clone size: once; V gene: TRBV10-3; D gene: -
CDR3 DNA: TGTGCCAGCCGGGCCGAGACAGAGAGTAGGGCCCAGCATTTT; CDR3 protein: CASRAETESRAQHF; J gene: TRBJ1-5; clone size: -; V gene: TRBV5-6; D gene: -
CDR3 DNA: TGCGCCAGCAGCTTGGACAGCGGGAGGGCCGGAGAGACCCAGTACTTC; CDR3 protein: CASSLDSGRAGETQYF; J gene: TRBJ2-5; clone size: -; V gene: TRBV5-1; D gene: TRBD2
CDR3 DNA: TGTGCCAGCAGCGCCGCAGGGCACACTGAAGCTTTCTTT; CDR3 protein: CASSAAGHTEAFF; J gene: TRBJ1-1; clone size: -; V gene: TRBV7-9; D gene: -
CDR3 DNA: TGTGCCAGCTGGGGGGGGGCCTACAATGAGCAGTTCTTC; CDR3 protein: CASWGGAYNEQFF; J gene: TRBJ2-1; clone size: -; V gene: TRBV2; D gene: TRBD2
CDR3 DNA: TGTGCCAGCAGTTTATGGACAGGGACCCAAGAGACCCAGTACTTC; CDR3 protein: CASSLWTGTQETQYF; J gene: TRBJ2-5; clone size: -; V gene: TRBV28; D gene: TRBD1
CDR3 DNA: TGTGCCATCAGGGCAGGGGGCACTGAAGCTTTCTTT; CDR3 protein: CAIRAGGTEAFF; J gene: TRBJ1-1; clone size: few; V gene: TRBV10-3; D gene: TRBD1
CDR3 DNA: TGTGCCAGCAGAGAAAGACCGGGACAGGGGCCATACGAGCAGTACTTC; CDR3 protein: CASRERPGQGPYEQYF; J gene: TRBJ2-7; clone size: -; V gene: TRBV6-6; D gene: TRBD1
CDR3 DNA: TGTGCCAGCTCACCACCGGGGGCCACCTCTGGAAACACCATATATTTT; CDR3 protein: CASSPPGATSGNTIYF; J gene: TRBJ1-3; clone size: -; V gene: TRBV18; D gene: -